This T cell receptor beta chain was found in a study of control samples from healthy donors and cancer patients. From germline, CDR1 is LNHDA and CDR2 SQIVND (reference sequence). The CDR3 runs to 13 residues. V was clipped by 6 bases and J by 1 base, with 9 bases between them. Data came from immunoSEQ multiplex PCR; TCRdb stores just in-frame clones and leaves some out. The sample gives approximately 60,000 clones, about nine tenths of which show up once; 1% to 1.5% is in the top ten. The clonotype originates from a woman aged 50 to 65 with colorectal cancer. Source material: PBMCs. The rearrangement uses TRBV19 and TRBJ1-1, with D possibly being TRBD1 (5 bases). For the CDR3, the DNA is TGTGCCAGTAGACATCAGGGGAACACTGAAGCTTTCTTT. This translates into CASRHQGNTEAFF.